This entry lists 20 T cell receptor beta chains sequenced from one sample in a study of cytomegalovirus exposure and HLA in healthy donors. PCR primers comprised 60 Vbeta and 13 Jbeta primers. TCRdb's table, derived via immunoSEQ multiplex PCR, lists solely in-frame clones and lacks some. The table lists roughly 100,000 clones, roughly 80% of them singletons. Sequencing was performed on PBMCs. The receptors originated from a woman in her thirties or forties in good health and CMV-seropositive.

This clone has just one count. The V gene is TRBV4-3, the J gene TRBJ1-1, with D perhaps matching TRBD1 (6 bases). CDR1 LGHNA and CDR2 YSLEER come from the germline V gene. The CDR3 consists of 13 residues. Trimming pared 0 bases from V and 8 bases from J, leaving 10 bases between. In nucleotides, the CDR3 is TGCGCCAGCAGCCAAGATCCCGGGACAGAAGCTTTCTTT. This encodes CASSQDPGTEAFF.

The chain links TRBV6-1 to TRBJ1-2, with 9 bases aligning to TRBD1. This CDR3 is 15 amino acids long. J was trimmed by 3 bases and V by 2 bases; bases with no gene match: 4. The germline V gene encodes CDR1 MNHNS and CDR2 SASEGT. CDR3 sequence (DNA): TGTGCCAGCAGTGAATGGGACAGGGTGTACTATGGCTACACCTTC. Translated: CASSEWDRVYYGYTF.

This clone was seen only once. The chain is built from TRBV28 and TRBJ2-7; the D is unclear. This CDR3 comprises 11 residues. From germline, CDR1 is MDHEN and CDR2 SYDVKM. V gave up 4 bases and J gave up 3 bases, with 4 bases separating them. CDR3 sequence: CASSSFYEQYF. DNA of the CDR3: TGTGCCAGCAGTTCCTTCTACGAGCAGTACTTC.

The V and J genes are TRBV10-3 and TRBJ2-4; D is ambiguous. CDR1 is ENHRY, CDR2 SYGVKD, per germline. The germline V and J ends were trimmed by 2 bases and 0 bases, with 8 bases remaining between them. This CDR3 has 15 residues. As DNA, the CDR3 is TGTGCCATCAGTGAGGGGCAGCTAGCCAAAAACATTCAGTACTTC. It codes for CAISEGQLAKNIQYF.

The V and J genes are TRBV19 and TRBJ2-3; TRBD1 matches 10 bases. The length of the CDR3 is 18 residues. V lost 2 bases and J lost 3; bases outside the gene matches: 11. Germline loops: CDR1 LNHDA, CDR2 SQIVND (reference sequence). CDR3 amino acids: CASSIWTGGSRWTDTQYF. CDR3 coding DNA: TGTGCCAGTAGTATATGGACAGGGGGATCCCGTTGGACAGATACGCAGTATTTT.

This chain uses TRBV28 with TRBJ2-2, with D maybe TRBD2 (5 bases). Trimming pared 10 bases from V and 5 bases from J, leaving 17 bases between. This CDR3 region has 14 residues. The V gene's germline CDR1 is MDHEN and CDR2 SYDVKM. The DNA of the CDR3 is TGTGCCATCTCCCTGGCAGGCGGGACCGGGGAGCTGTTTTTT. Translation: CAISLAGGTGELFF. The full variable domain, with the rest looked up from reference TRBV28 and TRBJ2-2, is DVKVTQSSRYLVKRTGEKVFLECVQDMDHENMFWYRQDPGLGLRLIYFSYDVKMKEKGDIPEGYSVSREKKERFSLILESASTNQTSMYLCAISLAGGTGELFFGEGSRLTVL.

The sample holds one count of this clone. CDR3 protein: CASRRGGQETQYF. The CDR3 nucleotides are TGTGCCAGCAGACGTGGCGGACAAGAGACCCAGTACTTC. V usage is TRBV27 and J usage is TRBJ2-5; D not certain. Germline CDR1 reads MNHEY; CDR2 reads SMNVEV (reference sequence). V lost 6 bases and J 2 bases, leaving 10 bases between the germline ends. The CDR3 sequence is 13 residues long.

This chain uses TRBV18 with TRBJ1-5; possibly TRBD1 for D (5 bases). The germline gives CDR1 KGHSH, CDR2 LQKENI. The CDR3 spans 12 residues. V lost 3 bases to trimming and J lost 7 bases, with 7 bases between them. In nucleotides, the CDR3 is TGTGCCAGCTCACCTGACAGCCAGCCCCAGCATTTT. Translating it yields CASSPDSQPQHF.

This clone has a handful of counts. This chain connects TRBV5-8 to TRBJ1-2; TRBD1 matches at 10 bases. The germline V gene encodes CDR1 SGHTS and CDR2 YDEGEE. The CDR3 runs 15 residues. V lost 0 bases and J lost 3; bases outside the gene matches: 2. The CDR3 DNA is TGTGCCAGCAGCTTGGAGGGACAGGGGTACTATGGCTACACCTTC. This gives the protein CASSLEGQGYYGYTF.

The genes are TRBV5-6 and TRBJ1-5; D might be TRBD1 (5 bases). Germline values: CDR1 SGHDT, CDR2 YYEEEE. CDR3 size: 16 residues. V gave up 2 bases and J gave up 7 bases, with 19 bases separating them. CDR3 protein: CASSFLRGNGNQPQHF. CDR3 bases: TGTGCCAGCAGCTTCCTCCGGGGGAACGGTAACCAGCCCCAGCATTTT.

The V gene is TRBV11-3, the J gene TRBJ1-1; D gene unclear. The CDR3 contains 14 residues. Trimming cost V 3 bases and J 0 bases, with 8 bases left between them. Germline assignment: CDR1 SGHNT and CDR2 YENEEA. CDR3 sequence: CASSFAGMNTEAFF. For the CDR3, the DNA is TGTGCCAGCAGCTTTGCCGGGATGAACACTGAAGCTTTCTTT.

This clone is a singleton in its sample. This rearrangement joins TRBV5-6 to TRBJ2-1; TRBD2 aligns across 10 bases. V lost 2 bases and J lost 7; bases outside the gene matches: 15. The germline gives CDR1 SGHDT, CDR2 YYEEEE. The length of the CDR3 is 18 residues. The CDR3 nucleotides read TGTGCCAGCAGCTTAATAACTAGCGGGGACCCTTTTGGTAATGAGCAGTTCTTC. Translation: CASSLITSGDPFGNEQFF.

J is TRBJ1-1 and V is TRBV7-9; no definite D call. This CDR3 has 13 residues. The V gene lost 5 bases and the J gene lost 2 bases, with 9 bases spanning the gap. From germline, CDR1 is SEHNR and CDR2 FQNEAQ (reference sequence). The CDR3 nucleotides are TGTGCCAGCAGCCGGGAGCAAAACACTGAAGCTTTCTTT. Protein sequence: CASSREQNTEAFF. Drawing the rest from reference TRBV7-9 and TRBJ1-1, the complete variable domain is DTGVSQNPRHKITKRGQNVTFRCDPISEHNRLYWYRQTLGQGPEFLTYFQNEAQLEKSRLLSDRFSAERPKGSFSTLEIQRTEQGDSAMYLCASSREQNTEAFFGQGTRLTVV.

The chain combines TRBV5-6 with TRBJ2-3; possible D gene TRBD2, 6 bases. The CDR3 covers 14 residues. Germline CDR1 reads SGHDT; CDR2 reads YYEEEE. The ends were cut back, 4 bases at V and 7 bases at J, with 16 bases in the middle. The CDR3 sequence: CASSIGGAHHTQYF. CDR3 bases: TGTGCCAGCAGCATCGGAGGGGCCCACCATACGCAGTATTTT.

This chain joins TRBV2 and TRBJ2-3; TRBD1 matches at 7 bases. V dropped 5 bases and J dropped 0; count of bases not matched to a gene: 14. The CDR3 extends over 18 amino acids. Germline V CDR1 and CDR2: SNHLY, FYNNEI. In nucleotides, the CDR3 is TGTGCCAGCAGTTTCACCACAACCACAGGGGCGAGCACAGATACGCAGTATTTT. It yields the protein CASSFTTTTGASTDTQYF.

This clone has a handful of counts. A read error may produce the germline difference seen at one junction end. The gene calls are TRBV4-3 and TRBJ1-5; D is unclear. The CDR3 runs 15 residues. The germline gives CDR1 LGHNA, CDR2 YSLEER. Written as DNA, the CDR3 is TGCGCCAGCAGCAAAGACGGCGGAAGCAATCAGCCCCAGCATTTT. Amino acid sequence: CASSKDGGSNQPQHF.

This clone has only one observation. The V gene is TRBV10-3, the J gene TRBJ2-3, with TRBD2 matching 15 bases. V dropped 0 bases and J dropped 2; count of bases not matched to a gene: 3. Germline CDR1 and CDR2: ENHRY and SYGVKD. The CDR3 is 18 residues long. The CDR3 is CAISESRTSGGDTDTQYF. CDR3 bases: TGTGCCATCAGTGAGTCCAGGACTAGCGGGGGGGACACAGATACGCAGTATTTT.

This clone has more than one count but fewer than ten. The J gene is TRBJ1-4, the V gene TRBV28; 7 nucleotides align to TRBD1. The CDR3 contains 17 residues. CDR1 is MDHEN, CDR2 SYDVKM, per germline. Trimming at V came to 6 bases and at J to 0 bases, leaving 10 bases not matched to a gene. CDR3 sequence: CASSQIQGVATNEKLFF. The CDR3 nucleotides are TGTGCCAGCAGCCAAATCCAGGGGGTTGCAACTAATGAAAAACTGTTTTTT.

The CDR3 loop reads CASSSTWGGAETQYF. As DNA, the CDR3 is TGTGCCAGCAGTTCTACTTGGGGAGGGGCAGAGACCCAGTACTTC. The rearrangement uses TRBV28 and TRBJ2-5; 7 bases agree with TRBD2. CDR3 size: 15 residues. Per germline, CDR1 MDHEN and CDR2 SYDVKM. The V segment lost 4 bases and the J segment 4 bases; nucleotides outside the gene matches: 9.

This chain connects TRBV6-5 to TRBJ2-1; TRBD2 agrees at 7 bases. In germline, CDR1 is MNHEY, CDR2 SVGAGI. The CDR3 has 15 amino acids. With V trimmed by 2 bases and J by 7 bases, 8 bases remained unmatched. CDR3 DNA: TGTGCCAGCAGTTACGGGGGAGGGAGTAAGAATGAGCAGTTCTTC. It translates to CASSYGGGSKNEQFF.